This T cell receptor (beta chain) was recorded in a study of cytomegalovirus exposure and HLA in healthy donors. Points from the study as a whole: Rarity marked most TCR sequences, yet some public TCRs occurred in many donors. Indistinguishable V segments such as TRBV6-2 and TRBV6-3 were excluded. There were a few CMV-associated chains whose specificity for CMV antigens was confirmed in vitro.

Nominally healthy donors provided the samples, though records likely missed some immune exposures. Concerning this clone itself: The antigen remains undetermined.

Use of 60 Vbeta and 13 Jbeta primers characterized the PCR. Data came from immunoSEQ multiplex PCR; TCRdb stores just in-frame clones and leaves some out. The sample has 60,000 to 70,000 clones, and its top ten clones hold 15% to 20%. With 0 bases removed from V and 2 bases from J, the gap between germline ends came to 11 bases. Germline CDR1 SGDLS, CDR2 YYNGEE. The CDR3 is 15 residues long. Specimen: PBMCs. The clonotype originates from a boy aged 10-17 years in good health and CMV-seronegative. The chain recombines TRBV9 with TRBJ1-2; D is possibly TRBD1 (6 bases). CDR3 amino acids: CASSVERGLNYGYTF. CDR3 in DNA: TGTGCCAGCAGCGTAGAGCGGGGGCTGAACTATGGCTACACCTTC.